This entry features one T cell receptor (beta chain) sequence. Participants spanned ages about 18 to 100 years and resided in roughly 22 US areas. Clinical history reported by participants formed the basis on which cohorts were assigned. Data came from immunoSEQ multiplex PCR; TCRdb stores just in-frame clones and leaves some out. The data hold about 170,000 clones, with 79% observed a single time. The sample originates from a study of blood T cell repertoires in COVID-19. About the study: The United States, Italy and Spain provided the acute and convalescent COVID-19 samples.

Deletions cut 1 base from V and 3 bases from J, with 9 bases between. Germline CDR1 and CDR2: SGHTA and FQGTGA. This CDR3 contains 14 residues. The TCR sequence derives from a woman aged 70 to 79 in a cohort exposed to, infected with or recovered from COVID-19 (not recorded which). The chain couples TRBV7-3 to TRBJ2-5, with D hard to call. Material: PBMCs or T cells enriched from blood (not recorded which). CDR3 in DNA: TGTGCCAGCAGCTTAAGTCCAGGCAAAGAGACCCAGTACTTC. It is translated as CASSLSPGKETQYF.